This T cell receptor (beta chain) was sequenced in a study of shared clonotypes between healthy human individuals. Study as a whole: The people who gave samples were a couple of women and a few men aged 18 to 49. CD4 naive and CD4 memory each took three plates per donor, while CD8 naive took two and CD8 memory one.

The CDR3 loop spans 17 amino acids. Trimming cost V 6 bases and J 4 bases, with 22 bases left between them. Looked up from germline, CDR1 is MDHEN and CDR2 is SYDVKM. Some 27,000 T cell genomes, or about 200 ng DNA, went into the sorted-subset replicate PCRs. Assay used: immunoSEQ multiplex PCR; TCRdb lists only in-frame clones, some missing. Of under 2,500,000 clones listed, about 94% were seen once; the top ten hold roughly 0.13%. The TCR comes from a man younger than 35 in good health. Sample: naive CD4+ T cells sorted from blood. Indicated subset: CD45RA+ positively selected. The rearrangement links TRBV28 to TRBJ1-5; a possible D gene is TRBD1 (5 bases). CDR3 sequence reads: CASRPQFPQGINQPQHF. CDR3 in DNA: TGTGCCAGCAGACCCCAGTTCCCGCAGGGAATAAATCAGCCCCAGCATTTT.